This T cell receptor beta chain was identified during a study of blood T cells in healthy people across ages. V dropped 0 bases and J dropped 7; count of bases not matched to a gene: 8. The CDR3 runs 15 residues. CDR1 is LGHDT and CDR2 is YNNKEL in the germline V gene (reference sequence). Sample-barcoded 5' priming and a J-beta primer mix drove a second PCR of 7 to 11 cycles. A template-switch adaptor with 12 random nucleotides tagged each cDNA molecule. TCRdb analysed the 5' RACE reads with MiXCR anew, one entry per CDR3 protein. This table holds about 780,000 distinct CDR3 sequences, more than 35% found once.

The source of this sequence is a man older than 75 in good health. The rearrangement uses TRBV3-1 and TRBJ2-7; TRBD2 aligns across 8 bases. Sequencing was carried out using blood. CDR3 bases: TGTGCCAGCAGCCAAGAGGGACTAGTATACAATGAGCAGTACTTC. Encoded protein: CASSQEGLVYNEQYF.